This record looks at one T cell receptor (beta chain) sequence and its context. Looked up from germline, CDR1 is MNHEY and CDR2 is SVGEGT. This CDR3 comprises 15 residues. The TRB libraries of cDNA were built by UMI-labeled 5' RACE. TCRdb re-analyzed the 5' RACE reads; it lists each CDR3 protein once, without DNA. The sample table sets out about 130,000 distinct CDR3 sequences. This entry is derived from a study of CXCR3-negative and CXCR3-positive naive CD8 T cells. Across the whole study: A total of 130 million to 150 million TRB reads was generated, with about 1.5 +/- 0.3 million per library.

Every CD8+ T cell subset underwent triplicate sorting at around 270,000 cells apiece. The sample taken for sequencing was naive CXCR3- CD8+ T cells from blood. Described subset: CD45RO-CCR7+CD27+CD95- naive CD8+ T cells lacking CXCR3 (TNR3-). The clonotype originates from a human donor in good health. Some clones in this sample may be carry-over from other donors' samples. The chain combines TRBV6-2 or TRBV6-3 with TRBJ1-5. Here the CDR3 reads CASNLRGGVTQPQHF.